Following are 32 T cell receptor beta chains from one sample sequenced in a study of blood T cells in healthy people across ages. A J-beta primer mix and a sample-barcoded 5' primer were used in a second PCR of about 7 to 12 cycles. TCRdb re-analysed the 5' RACE reads in MiXCR, keeping a single row per CDR3 protein. In the table there are 550,000 to 600,000 distinct CDR3 sequences, 27% of which are singletons. Sequencing was carried out using blood. Receptor source: a woman aged 70-85 years in good health.

This clonotype was counted ten times or more. The gene calls are TRBV7-9 and TRBJ1-1, with a tentative D call TRBD1 (6 bases). V lost 7 bases and J lost 1, with 16 bases in between. The CDR3 length is 15 residues. Germline loops: CDR1 SEHNR, CDR2 FQNEAQ (reference sequence). The CDR3 nucleotides read TGTGCCAGCATTTCCGCCGGGACAACGAACACTGAAGCTTTCTTT. The encoded protein is CASISAGTTNTEAFF.

This clonotype was observed a handful of times. This chain joins TRBV6-1 and TRBJ1-4; 7 bases are a match to TRBD1. The CDR3 is 14 amino acids. The germline V gene encodes CDR1 MNHNS and CDR2 SASEGT. After removal of 8 bases from V and 3 bases from J, the junction contained 6 bases not matched to a gene. The CDR3 DNA is TGTGCCAGCTACCCACAGGGGCCTAATGAAAAACTGTTTTTT. Amino acids: CASYPQGPNEKLFF.

This clonotype has a count of ten or more. The V and J genes are TRBV27 and TRBJ1-3; no clear D. The CDR3 spans 16 residues. V was shortened by 0 bases and J by 2 bases, with 11 bases between the two germline ends. The V gene's germline CDR1 is MNHEY and CDR2 SMNVEV (reference sequence). This CDR3 is CASSLSATAPGNTIYF. The CDR3 nucleotides read TGTGCCAGCAGTTTATCGGCGACGGCCCCTGGAAACACCATATATTTT.

The V call is TRBV9, the J call TRBJ2-7, with TRBD1 matching over 12 bases. Germline V gives CDR1 SGDLS, CDR2 YYNGEE. Losses at the gene ends were 5 bases for V and 4 bases for J; bases not matched to a gene: 13. The CDR3 is made up of 17 amino acids. This chain's CDR3 is CASSGSYGTGGLYEQYF. The CDR3 nucleotides are TGTGCCAGCAGTGGTTCCTACGGGACAGGGGGCCTGTACGAGCAGTACTTC. Based on the CDR3 plus reference TRBV9 and TRBJ2-7, the full variable domain is DSGVTQTPKHLITATGQRVTLRCSPRSGDLSVYWYQQSLDQGLQFLIQYYNGEERAKGNILERFSAQQFPDLHSELNLSSLELGDSALYFCASSGSYGTGGLYEQYFGPGTRLTVT.

This clonotype was seen a handful of times. The chain employs TRBV4-3 and TRBJ2-3; possible D gene TRBD1, 6 bases. This CDR3 region has 17 residues. Trimming removed 0 bases at V and 0 bases at J, with 13 bases between. The germline gives CDR1 LGHNA, CDR2 YSLEER. The CDR3 sequence is CASSQDYRDTSTDTQYF. The CDR3 DNA is TGCGCCAGCAGCCAAGATTATAGGGACACTAGCACAGATACGCAGTATTTT.

There are a few counts of this clonotype. The rearrangement links TRBV20-1 to TRBJ2-7; TRBD2 matches 8 bases. Germline CDR1 and CDR2: DFQATT and SNEGSKA (reference sequence). There are 11 residues in the CDR3. Trimming cost V 5 bases and J 5 bases; bases outside gene matches: 2. The CDR3: CSAGTSDEQYF. CDR3 sequence (DNA): TGCAGTGCTGGGACTAGTGACGAGCAGTACTTC.

The gene calls are TRBV29-1 and TRBJ2-3; TRBD1 matches at 9 bases. There are 13 residues in the CDR3. V gave up 5 bases and J gave up 0 bases; unmatched junction bases: 0. Germline assignment: CDR1 SQVTM and CDR2 ANQGSEA. The CDR3 here is CSVTGGSTDTQYF. Here the CDR3 DNA reads TGCAGCGTTACAGGGGGCAGCACAGATACGCAGTATTTT.

This clonotype was counted between two and nine times. The rearrangement links TRBV7-3 to TRBJ2-5; D is possibly TRBD1 (6 bases). The last part of the DNA fits TRBJ2-1 better; the J call may be wrong. Germline V CDR1 and CDR2: SGHTA, FQGTGA. The length of the CDR3 is 14 residues. CDR3 nucleotide sequence: TGTGCCAGCAGCTTAATGGTGGGGGCCGGTGAGCAGTTCTTC. Protein sequence: CASSLMVGAGEQFF.

This sequence joins TRBV20-1 and TRBJ2-5; D gene ambiguous. The end of the DNA fits TRBJ2-1 better, so the J call may be wrong. This CDR3 comprises 12 residues. The germline gives CDR1 DFQATT, CDR2 SNEGSKA (reference sequence). This chain's CDR3 is CSARLGLSEQFF. The CDR3 nucleotides are TGCAGTGCTCGATTAGGGTTAAGTGAGCAGTTCTTC.

A few counts support this clonotype. The chain has TRBV20-1 and TRBJ2-7; D remains ambiguous. The CDR3 extends over 15 amino acids. Germline V gene lookup returns CDR1 DFQATT and CDR2 SNEGSKA (reference sequence). Trimming left V 0 bases short and J 4 bases short, with 16 bases between. The CDR3 loop reads CSARDFRRSGYEQYF. CDR3 in DNA: TGCAGTGCTAGAGATTTTCGGCGGTCCGGGTACGAGCAGTACTTC.

A remark on this clonotype: An end of the junction differs from the germline gene, which may be a read error. The rearrangement uses TRBV7-2 and TRBJ2-5, with a tentative D call TRBD2 (5 bases). The V gene's germline CDR1 is SGHTA and CDR2 FQGNSA. CDR3 length: 14 amino acids. DNA for the CDR3: TGTGCCAGCAGCATTACGTCAGGCTACAATGAGCGGTTCTTC. Protein product: CASSITSGYNERFF. The variable domain in full, with the rest retrieved from reference TRBV7-2 and TRBJ2-5, is GAGVSQSPSNKVTEKGKDVELRCDPISGHTALYWYRQSLGQGLEFLIYFQGNSAPDKSGLPSDRFSAERTGGSVSTLTIQRTQQEDSAVYLCASSITSGYNERFFGPGTRLLVL.

This chain links TRBV4-1 with TRBJ1-1; D is perhaps TRBD1 (6 bases). CDR3 length: 17 residues. The germline V gene has CDR1 MGHRA and CDR2 YSYEKL. V dropped 7 bases and J dropped 5 bases, with 26 bases sitting between them. The CDR3 is CASKSGGRIGLGTEAFF. CDR3 in DNA: TGCGCCAGCAAGTCTGGGGGCAGAATCGGGTTGGGAACTGAAGCTTTCTTT.

V gene TRBV20-1 combines with J gene TRBJ2-5; D gene unclear. Per the germline V gene, CDR1 is DFQATT and CDR2 is SNEGSKA (reference sequence). CDR3 length equals 12 residues. V lost 3 bases to trimming and J lost 5 bases, with 10 bases between them. CDR3 bases: TGCAGTGCTAGGGCCCGAGGCGAGACCCAGTACTTC. It is translated as CSARARGETQYF.

This clonotype was observed a handful of times. The V gene is TRBV5-1, the J gene TRBJ2-1, with 12 bases identical to TRBD2. The V gene end was trimmed by 0 bases and the J gene end by 9 bases; junction bases not matched to a gene: 7. CDR1 is SGHRS, CDR2 YFSETQ, per germline. CDR3 length equals 16 residues. DNA for the CDR3: TGCGCCAGCAGCTTGGAGTCTAGCGGGGGGGCAAGTGAGCAGTTCTTC. Residues: CASSLESSGGASEQFF.

This clonotype was counted a few times. The genes are TRBV20-1 and TRBJ2-7; D remains ambiguous. The V gene's germline CDR1 is DFQATT and CDR2 SNEGSKA (reference sequence). This CDR3 is 13 amino acids long. The V and J ends lost 3 bases and 0 bases respectively, with 9 bases between them. The DNA of the CDR3 is TGCAGTGCTAGTAGGGTCCTCTCCTACGAGCAGTACTTC. As protein: CSASRVLSYEQYF.

The genes are TRBV19 and TRBJ1-2; no clear D gene. Germline lookup yields CDR1 LNHDA and CDR2 SQIVND (reference sequence). The length of the CDR3 is 12 residues. The V and J ends lost 6 bases and 2 bases respectively, with 7 bases between them. CDR3 amino acids: CASSGFNYGYTF. CDR3 coding DNA: TGTGCCAGTAGCGGCTTCAACTATGGCTACACCTTC.

V is TRBV21-1 and J is TRBJ2-5; the DNA was not used to check the table's D call, TRBD1. TRBV21-1 is tagged as a pseudogene. CDR3 length: 14 amino acids. CDR3 nucleotide sequence: TGTGCCAGCAGCAAAAGGGCGGACAGGGCGTGCCAGTACTTC. It encodes CASSKRADRACQYF.

The rearrangement joins TRBV5-1 to TRBJ1-3; TRBD1 is a possible D gene (5 bases). This CDR3 is built from 13 residues. Germline V gene lookup returns CDR1 SGHRS and CDR2 YFSETQ. V lost 5 bases and J lost 3, with 9 bases in between. In nucleotides, the CDR3 is TGCGCCAGCAGGAGCGGGGGTGGAAACACCATATATTTT. Translated, it gives CASRSGGGNTIYF.

This clonotype was found many times. The chain couples TRBV5-1 to TRBJ2-5; D remains ambiguous. Trimming removed 0 bases at V and 2 bases at J, with 8 bases between. The CDR3 loop spans 14 amino acids. Germline V gives CDR1 SGHRS, CDR2 YFSETQ. The CDR3 region is CASSLAQSQETQYF. Here the CDR3 DNA reads TGCGCCAGCAGCTTGGCGCAGAGTCAAGAGACCCAGTACTTC.

The rearrangement links TRBV28 to TRBJ2-7; the D call may be TRBD1 or TRBD2 (5 bases each). There are 15 residues in the CDR3. V lost 8 bases to trimming and J lost 1 base, with 18 bases between them. Germline CDR1 and CDR2: MDHEN and SYDVKM. The CDR3 spells CASQLDAGSSYEQYF. In nucleotides, the CDR3 is TGTGCCAGCCAATTGGATGCAGGGAGTTCCTACGAGCAGTACTTC.

The gene calls are TRBV5-1 and TRBJ2-7; tentatively, D is TRBD2 (6 bases). The CDR3 spans 13 residues. Trimming took off 1 base at V and 2 bases at J, with 7 bases between the two ends. Germline CDR1 reads SGHRS; CDR2 reads YFSETQ. The CDR3 is CASSLRGTYEQYF. The CDR3 bases are TGCGCCAGCAGCTTGCGCGGGACCTACGAGCAGTACTTC.

The rearrangement links TRBV14 to TRBJ2-3; 7 bases line up with TRBD1. The CDR3 loop spans 12 amino acids. CDR1 and CDR2 (germline): SGHDN, FVKESK. V lost 7 bases to trimming and J lost 5 bases; unmatched junction nucleotides: 3. CDR3 loop: CASTYRGDTQYF. For the CDR3, the DNA is TGTGCCAGCACCTACAGGGGAGATACGCAGTATTTT.

This clonotype has just a few counts. The V and J genes are TRBV18 and TRBJ1-1; 9 bases are a match to TRBD1. The CDR3 extends over 15 amino acids. Looked up from germline, CDR1 is KGHSH and CDR2 is LQKENI. V gave up 3 bases and J gave up 2 bases; unmatched junction bases: 4. CDR3 residues: CASSPGTGFNTEAFF. CDR3 DNA: TGTGCCAGCTCACCGGGGACAGGGTTTAACACTGAAGCTTTCTTT.

The chain uses TRBV29-1 and TRBJ1-1; D not certain. The germline gives CDR1 SQVTM, CDR2 ANQGSEA. V shed 1 base and J shed 1 base, with 7 bases lying between them. CDR3 length: 13 residues. The CDR3 loop reads CSVEGAENTEAFF. The CDR3, as DNA: TGCAGCGTTGAAGGGGCGGAGAACACTGAAGCTTTCTTT.

This sequence joins TRBV7-9 and TRBJ1-2; maybe TRBD1 (6 bases). Trimming removed 1 base from V and 4 bases from J, with 10 bases in between. The V gene's germline CDR1 is SEHNR and CDR2 FQNEAQ (reference sequence). This CDR3 region has 14 residues. In DNA form, the CDR3 reads TGTGCCAGCAGCTTAGATGGGGGGCTCTATGGCTACACCTTC. This codes for CASSLDGGLYGYTF. Looking up the rest from reference TRBV7-9 and TRBJ1-2 gives the full variable domain: DTGVSQNPRHKITKRGQNVTFRCDPISEHNRLYWYRQTLGQGPEFLTYFQNEAQLEKSRLLSDRFSAERPKGSFSTLEIQRTEQGDSAMYLCASSLDGGLYGYTFGSGTRLTVV.

The chain recombines TRBV5-1 with TRBJ1-1, with D possibly being TRBD1 (6 bases). This CDR3 comprises 14 residues. Trimming cost V 7 bases and J 0 bases, with 13 bases left between them. The V gene's germline CDR1 is SGHRS and CDR2 YFSETQ. As DNA, the CDR3 is TGCGCCAGCCAGGGGAATAGCATGAACACTGAAGCTTTCTTT. It encodes CASQGNSMNTEAFF.

This clonotype was seen a few times. V and J are TRBV10-3 and TRBJ2-7; a possible D gene is TRBD1 (6 bases). Germline CDR1 is ENHRY and CDR2 is SYGVKD. This CDR3 has 14 amino acids. Trimming pared 4 bases from V and 0 bases from J, leaving 10 bases between. The CDR3 loop is CAISGTASSYEQYF. The DNA for the CDR3 is TGTGCCATCAGTGGGACAGCTAGCTCCTACGAGCAGTACTTC.

This clonotype was counted a few times. The rearrangement joins TRBV5-6 to TRBJ2-5; 10 positions match TRBD1. This CDR3 region has 16 residues. The V and J ends lost 1 base and 5 bases, in that order; junction bases with no gene match: 8. Germline values: CDR1 SGHDT, CDR2 YYEEEE. The CDR3 bases are TGTGCCAGCAGCTTGAACTGGGGACAGGGGAGGGAGACCCAGTACTTC. It encodes CASSLNWGQGRETQYF.

The chain uses TRBV6-2 or TRBV6-3 and TRBJ2-7; TRBD1 agrees at 7 bases. CDR1 is MNHEY, CDR2 SVGEGT, per germline. CDR3 length equals 14 residues. J lost 2 bases, V lost 1 base, and 2 bases had no gene match. CDR3 sequence reads: CASSYLGQTYEQYF. In DNA, the CDR3 is TGTGCCAGCAGTTACTTGGGACAGACCTACGAGCAGTACTTC.

The chain is built from TRBV5-1 and TRBJ2-4; a weak D match, TRBD2 (6 bases). The V end was cut by 3 bases, the J end by 3 bases, with 13 bases between. This CDR3 has 15 amino acids. Germline values: CDR1 SGHRS, CDR2 YFSETQ. CDR3 protein: CASSWGESGKNIQYF. The CDR3, as DNA: TGCGCCAGCAGCTGGGGGGAATCGGGCAAAAACATTCAGTACTTC.

V and J are TRBV7-2 and TRBJ1-1; TRBD1 might be the D (5 bases). From germline, CDR1 is SGHTA and CDR2 FQGNSA. Trimming removed 2 bases from V and 0 bases from J, with 10 bases in between. The CDR3 sequence is 15 residues long. The CDR3 region has the DNA TGTGCCAGCAGCTTATCAGGGAGCGTGAACACTGAAGCTTTCTTT. Amino acids: CASSLSGSVNTEAFF.

The rearrangement uses TRBV5-1 and TRBJ1-1; D unclear. This CDR3 contains 14 residues. CDR1 and CDR2 (germline): SGHRS, YFSETQ. V was trimmed by 1 base and J by 0 bases, leaving 7 bases between them. DNA for the CDR3: TGCGCCAGCAGCTTGTCTTGGGTGAACACTGAAGCTTTCTTT. This sequence encodes CASSLSWVNTEAFF.